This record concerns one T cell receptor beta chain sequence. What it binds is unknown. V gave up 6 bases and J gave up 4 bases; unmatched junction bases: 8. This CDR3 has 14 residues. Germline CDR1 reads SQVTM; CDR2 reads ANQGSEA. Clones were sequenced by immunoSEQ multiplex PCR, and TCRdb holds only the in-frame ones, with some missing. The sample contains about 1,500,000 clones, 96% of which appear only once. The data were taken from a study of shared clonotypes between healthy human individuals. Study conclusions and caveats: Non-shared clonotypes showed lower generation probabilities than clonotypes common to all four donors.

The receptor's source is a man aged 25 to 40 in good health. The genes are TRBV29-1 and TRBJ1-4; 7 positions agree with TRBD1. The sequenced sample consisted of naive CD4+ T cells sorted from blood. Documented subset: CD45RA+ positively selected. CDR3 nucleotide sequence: TGCAGCGTCATTGGACAGGATCTTAATGAAAAACTGTTTTTT. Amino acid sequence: CSVIGQDLNEKLFF.